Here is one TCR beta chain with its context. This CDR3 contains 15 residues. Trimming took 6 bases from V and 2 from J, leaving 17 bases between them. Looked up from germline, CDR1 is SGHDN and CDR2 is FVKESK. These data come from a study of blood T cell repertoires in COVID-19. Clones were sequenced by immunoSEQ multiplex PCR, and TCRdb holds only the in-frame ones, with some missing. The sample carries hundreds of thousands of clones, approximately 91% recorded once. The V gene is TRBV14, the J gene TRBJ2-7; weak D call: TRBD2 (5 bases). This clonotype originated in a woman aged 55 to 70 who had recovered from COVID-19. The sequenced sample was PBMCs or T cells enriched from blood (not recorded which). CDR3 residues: CASRRRGRSPYEQYF. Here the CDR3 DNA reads TGTGCCAGCAGGCGTCGGGGAAGATCGCCCTACGAGCAGTACTTC.